The 22 T cell receptor beta chains listed next were all sequenced from one sample in a study of T cells after yellow fever vaccination. TCRdb re-derived calls from the 5' RACE reads in MiXCR, one entry per CDR3 protein. Of hundreds of thousands of distinct CDR3 sequences in the sample, about 5% were seen once. This specimen was CD4+ T cells sorted from PBMCs, taken on the day of the yellow fever booster vaccination. Receptors were obtained from a man between 18 and 35 years old who received the YFV17D yellow fever vaccine.

This clonotype has just a few counts. The CDR3 spells CASSLWEGRNQPQHF. The CDR3 bases are TGTGCCAGCAGTTTATGGGAAGGGCGGAATCAGCCCCAGCATTTT. The chain employs TRBV27 and TRBJ1-5; D not certain. Germline-derived CDR1 and CDR2 are MNHEY and SMNVEV (reference sequence). The CDR3 covers 15 residues. Trimming stripped 1 base from V and 4 bases from J, with 11 bases between.

This clonotype has only a few counts. V and J are TRBV7-2 and TRBJ2-1; D is unclear. Germline V gene sequence: CDR1 SGHTA, CDR2 FQGNSA. V was pared by 0 bases and J by 9 bases, with 3 bases between. The CDR3 runs 11 residues. Here the CDR3 DNA reads TGTGCCAGCAGCTTAGCGGCTGAGCAGTTCTTC. Protein sequence: CASSLAAEQFF.

V gene TRBV6-2 or TRBV6-3 combines with J gene TRBJ1-2, with 8 bases matching TRBD1. The germline V gene has CDR1 MNHEY and CDR2 SVGEGT. The CDR3 contains 13 residues. The V segment lost 5 bases and the J segment 6 bases; nucleotides outside the gene matches: 5. In nucleotides, the CDR3 is TGTGCCAGCAGTCCAGTGGACAGGGATGGCTACACCTTC. Translating gives CASSPVDRDGYTF.

The table lists this clonotype with a few counts. This CDR3 is CASSGQTSSTDTQYF. The CDR3 bases are TGTGCCAGCAGCGGACAGACCTCTAGCACAGATACGCAGTATTTT. V usage is TRBV2 and J usage is TRBJ2-3, with D perhaps TRBD1 (6 bases). V shed 6 bases and J shed 0 bases, with 13 bases lying between them. The CDR3 extends over 15 amino acids. Looked up from germline, CDR1 is SNHLY and CDR2 is FYNNEI.

The chain couples TRBV3-1 to TRBJ2-7; tentative D call: TRBD1 (6 bases). V dropped 0 bases and J dropped 1 base, with 13 bases sitting between them. The germline V gene has CDR1 LGHDT and CDR2 YNNKEL (reference sequence). This CDR3 is built from 16 residues. The CDR3 here is CASSQDWARGSYEQYF. DNA of the CDR3: TGTGCCAGCAGCCAAGATTGGGCCAGGGGATCCTACGAGCAGTACTTC.

This chain joins TRBV7-2 and TRBJ2-1; D uncertain. The V end was cut by 3 bases, the J end by 0 bases, with 12 bases between. The CDR3 is 16 amino acids. Germline V CDR1 and CDR2: SGHTA, FQGNSA. The CDR3 protein is CASSFAGGRSYNEQFF. CDR3 in DNA: TGTGCCAGCAGCTTCGCAGGCGGCCGCTCCTACAATGAGCAGTTCTTC.

This clonotype was seen many times. The chain has TRBV7-2 and TRBJ2-1, with D unresolved. Deletions cut 5 bases from V and 5 bases from J, with 10 bases between. CDR1 and CDR2 (germline): SGHTA, FQGNSA. This CDR3 has 13 amino acids. The CDR3 nucleotides are TGTGCCAGCAGCCCCCGACTGGACAATGAGCAGTTCTTC. This sequence encodes CASSPRLDNEQFF.

This clonotype appeared many times. The chain combines TRBV12-3 or TRBV12-4 with TRBJ1-5; D is ambiguous. The CDR3 spans 14 residues. V was pared by 3 bases and J by 7 bases, with 13 bases between. Here the CDR3 reads CASSFEPKQQPQHF. As DNA, the CDR3 is TGTGCCAGCAGTTTCGAGCCCAAACAACAGCCCCAGCATTTT.

The table lists this clonotype with many counts. The chain joins TRBV10-3 to TRBJ2-5; D may correspond to TRBD1 or TRBD2 (6 bases each). V gave up 10 bases and J gave up 4 bases, with 16 bases separating them. Germline loops: CDR1 ENHRY, CDR2 SYGVKD. CDR3 length: 13 residues. The CDR3 loop is CATARGLGETQYF. CDR3 nucleotide sequence: TGTGCCACCGCTCGGGGGCTGGGAGAGACCCAGTACTTC.

This chain joins TRBV6-5 and TRBJ1-1; TRBD1 agrees at 11 bases. With 7 bases clipped from V and 5 bases from J, the junction kept 9 bases outside the gene matches. CDR1 and CDR2 (germline): MNHEY, SVGAGI. This CDR3 has 15 residues. The CDR3 sequence: CASTHTGTGGTEAFF. The CDR3 nucleotides read TGTGCCAGCACTCATACCGGGACAGGGGGAACTGAAGCTTTCTTT.

In this sample, this clonotype turned up a few times. The rearrangement links TRBV5-5 to TRBJ1-1, with D unclear. Germline loops: CDR1 SGHKS, CDR2 YYEKEE (reference sequence). The CDR3 totals 15 residues. V was trimmed by 0 bases and J by 10 bases, leaving 19 bases between them. Written as DNA, the CDR3 is TGTGCCAGCAGCTTGGAGACAACGGAGATTGTTGGAGCTTTCTTT. It specifies CASSLETTEIVGAFF.

This clonotype was picked up a small number of times. This chain joins TRBV6-2 or TRBV6-3 and TRBJ2-5; 10 nucleotides align to TRBD2. The ends lost 3 bases at V and 5 bases at J; junction bases unmatched: 15. Germline V lookup: CDR1 MNHEY, CDR2 SVGEGT. CDR3 length: 18 amino acids. CDR3 region: CASSYRRLAGQRQETQYF. The CDR3 DNA reads as TGTGCCAGCAGTTATCGGAGACTAGCGGGTCAACGGCAGGAGACCCAGTACTTC.

V is TRBV6-2 or TRBV6-3 and J is TRBJ2-3; D is perhaps TRBD1 (6 bases). The length of the CDR3 is 13 residues. Deletions cut 5 bases from V and 2 bases from J, with 8 bases between. Germline V lookup: CDR1 MNHEY, CDR2 SVGEGT. CDR3 bases: TGTGCCAGCAGTGGACAGTCCACAGATACGCAGTATTTT. This encodes CASSGQSTDTQYF.

This clonotype was counted only a few times. Written as DNA, the CDR3 is TGTGCCATCAGTGAGTCGGTCAGGTCCCCCTCTGGGGCCAACGTCCTGACTTTC. Encoded protein: CAISESVRSPSGANVLTF. The chain has TRBV10-3 and TRBJ2-6; D is unresolved. CDR3 size: 18 residues. The V end lost 0 bases, the J end lost 0 bases, and 12 bases lay between the germline ends. Per germline, CDR1 ENHRY and CDR2 SYGVKD.

At least ten counts were recorded for this clonotype. The chain joins TRBV7-2 to TRBJ2-1, with 9 bases identical to TRBD2. The germline V gene has CDR1 SGHTA and CDR2 FQGNSA. Trimming cost V 1 base and J 10 bases; bases outside gene matches: 11. This CDR3 is 16 amino acids long. The CDR3 loop is CASSLDPQRGAWEQFF. The CDR3 DNA reads TGTGCCAGCAGCTTAGATCCCCAGCGGGGGGCTTGGGAGCAGTTCTTC.

This clonotype was counted at least ten times. The chain joins TRBV7-8 to TRBJ2-5; 7 bases align to TRBD1. Germline-derived CDR1 and CDR2 are SGHVS and FQNEAQ. With 3 bases clipped from V and 5 bases from J, the junction kept 9 bases outside the gene matches. The CDR3 sequence is 15 residues long. The CDR3 region is CASSFDRVGGETQYF. The CDR3 bases are TGTGCCAGCAGCTTTGACAGGGTAGGAGGCGAGACCCAGTACTTC.

The V gene is TRBV7-2, the J gene TRBJ2-7; TRBD1 matches at 9 bases. The CDR3 length is 16 residues. Trimming at V came to 6 bases and at J to 6 bases, leaving 15 bases not matched to a gene. CDR1 is SGHTA, CDR2 FQGNSA, per germline. Here the CDR3 reads CASRAQPGQGLGEQYF. CDR3 DNA sequence: TGTGCCAGCAGGGCCCAACCGGGACAGGGATTGGGCGAGCAGTACTTC.

This clonotype was counted many times. The chain has TRBV9 and TRBJ2-7, with 7 bases aligning to TRBD1. This CDR3 spans 16 amino acids. CDR1 is SGDLS, CDR2 YYNGEE, per germline. V trimming: 4 bases; J trimming: 3 bases; junction bases outside the gene matches: 13. The CDR3: CASSPPKGQGVYEQYF. The DNA of the CDR3 is TGTGCCAGCAGCCCCCCGAAAGGGCAGGGGGTCTACGAGCAGTACTTC.

This clonotype was counted many times. This chain uses TRBV5-1 with TRBJ1-2; the D gene is possibly TRBD1 (5 bases). V gave up 4 bases and J gave up 2 bases, with 12 bases separating them. Looked up from germline, CDR1 is SGHRS and CDR2 is YFSETQ. The CDR3 is made up of 14 amino acids. The CDR3 here is CASSPGRANYGYTF. The CDR3 bases are TGCGCCAGCAGCCCGGGCAGGGCGAACTATGGCTACACCTTC.

The chain recombines TRBV6-5 with TRBJ2-1, with a tentative D call TRBD2 (7 bases). Germline V CDR1 and CDR2: MNHEY, SVGAGI. The length of the CDR3 is 16 residues. Trimming pared 4 bases from V and 5 bases from J, leaving 18 bases between. The CDR3 nucleotides read TGTGCCAGCAGTTTAGTGTCACGGGGGGCGGACAATGAGCAGTTCTTC. It encodes CASSLVSRGADNEQFF.

In its sample, this clonotype was seen many times. Written as DNA, the CDR3 is TGTGCCAGCAGCCTCGACAGGGCCTACGAGCAGTACTTC. Amino acids: CASSLDRAYEQYF. V is TRBV7-2 and J is TRBJ2-7, with TRBD1 identical over 7 bases. Germline CDR1 is SGHTA and CDR2 is FQGNSA. J gave up 2 bases and V 5 bases, and 3 bases lay outside the gene matches. The CDR3 spans 13 residues.

In this sample, this clonotype turned up many times. The chain uses TRBV5-1 and TRBJ2-1; D not resolved. The V gene's germline CDR1 is SGHRS and CDR2 YFSETQ. The V gene lost 3 bases and the J gene lost 1 base, with 8 bases spanning the gap. The CDR3 length is 14 residues. The CDR3 DNA sequence: TGCGCCAGCAGCTGGGATACGTCCTACAATGAGCAGTTCTTC. It translates to CASSWDTSYNEQFF.